This TCR beta chain is from a study of blood T cells in healthy people across ages (dated by TCRdb to between 2015 and 2016). For context, the study as a whole: In model experiments, roughly one uniquely barcoded TCR beta cDNA molecule per two T cells was captured by template switching. To avoid experimental bias, donors of different ages were randomly spread across the sequencing lanes. To track age-related changes in TCR beta repertoire diversity, the study relied on deep sequencing normalized with unique cDNA molecular identifiers. The donors were split into four age groups: young (average around 17 years), middle-aged (about 40), aged (around 67) and long-lived (roughly 80). Using the same blood draw, the study looked at two additional independent replicas of 1 million unique cDNA reads for two donors, one aged 18 to 30 and the other aged 80 or older.

The paper's findings and limits, for the study overall: Conclusive comparison of naive and antigen-experienced compartments was prevented by the profiling of bulk unsorted PBMCs. Because the CMV infection status of the donors was unknown, age-related changes in expanded clonotypes may potentially have been confounded. Observed TCR beta diversity correlated strongly with the percentage of naive T cells measured by flow cytometry. Estimates of total diversity based on one million sequenced T cells were regarded as lower bounds and as underestimates. Observed TCR beta diversity per million T cells fell roughly linearly with age, and a significant reduction was already apparent by age about 36. Compared with the aged group, the long-lived group had more naive CD4+ T cells, fewer expanded clones and increased TCR diversity, suggesting age selection.

The CDR1 and CDR2 encoded by the germline V gene (reference sequence) are DFQATT and SNEGSKA. V is pared back by 5 bases and J by 2 bases, with 12 bases lying between the germline termini. There are 13 amino acids in the CDR3, from cysteine to phenylalanine inclusive. The retained sequence is limited to the CDR3, 39 bases, with the frame set at the first base. Donors were 35 to 40 systemically healthy Caucasian individuals from Russia aged roughly 6 to 100 years. Ten milliliters of peripheral blood were drawn from each donor into EDTA-treated Vacutainer tubes. Ficoll-Paque density-gradient centrifugation was used to isolate PBMCs, with at least 6.5 million per sample. Total RNA, at least 6 micrograms per sample, was extracted from PBMCs with Trizol reagent. For every donor, flow cytometry on a PBMC aliquot measured the percentage of naive CD45RAhigh/CD27high T cells. The library was obtained by 5' RACE. Instrument on record: Illumina HiSeq 2500. A second PCR of roughly 7 to 11 cycles was performed with a sample-barcoded 5' primer and a J-beta primer mix. A unique molecular identifier was introduced onto each TCR beta cDNA molecule by a template-switch 5' adaptor carrying 12 random nucleotides. Each sample yielded at least 3 million CDR3-containing paired-end reads. All of the RNA was converted into first-strand cDNA using the Mint cDNA synthesis kit, with a TRBC-specific oligonucleotide serving as the primer. Following uracil-DNA glycosylase treatment, all cDNA underwent a first 18-cycle PCR with the universal primers M1SS and BC2_uni_R. The paper's data handling went like this. For normalization, 1 million high-quality reads were randomly selected from each sample, with every read carrying a distinct molecular identifier. Instead of being binned into consensus sequences, reads with shared molecular identifiers were discarded. MiTCR, run with a Q25 quality threshold and the strictest error-elimination algorithm, handled CDR3 identification, clonotype clustering and error correction. A nonparametric unseen species model with Euler transformation was used to estimate a lower bound on total TCR beta diversity. The public reads were quality trimmed at Q25 with fastp and then assembled into clones with MiXCR by TCRdb, keeping productive beta chains. Rows matching on CDR3 protein sequence are summarized as one entry with the most common DNA and genes. The V and J calls shown here were made by TCRdb, not taken from the authors' results. Counted in this sample were hundreds of thousands of distinct CDR3 sequences; 58% of them appeared once. The top ten constitute approximately 20% of the sample.

In regard to this clonotype: Its antigen remains undetermined. Per-base qualities were not stored, and no clone one base away is much larger.

This TCR was recovered from a man aged 30 to 45 in good health. Sequenced material: blood. The sequence is built from TRBV20-1 and TRBJ2-5, with no confident D gene call. The DNA sequence reads TGCAGTGCTTGGGCTAGTCATCAAGAGACCCAGTACTTC. It specifies CSAWASHQETQYF.